The 9 T cell receptor beta chains given below trace back to one sample, sequenced in a study of T cells expressing NK-cell markers (dated by TCRdb to the early 2020s). The library relied on 5' RACE. These reads were obtained on an Illumina HiSeq 2000. TCRdb reprocessed the reads and lists each CDR3 protein sequence as a single entry, with no DNA. The table for this sample records about 460,000 distinct CDR3 sequences. The biggest ten clones account for around 1.4% of the sample. Sequencing was carried out using blood T cells: a sorted CD56 or NKG2C T cell subset, CD4+ or CD8+ T cells, or bulk PBMC T cells (not recorded which). The receptors stem from a woman aged 45-60 years in good health. Donor details come from another sample of the same person, matched by shared clones.

The chain uses TRBV4-1 and TRBJ2-1. Germline V gene lookup returns CDR1 MGHRA and CDR2 YSYEKL. CDR3 length equals 16 residues. The CDR3 sequence is CASSQTISSSYNEQFF.

This chain connects TRBV2 to TRBJ2-1. This CDR3 is built from 13 residues. Looked up from germline, CDR1 is SNHLY and CDR2 is FYNNEI. The CDR3 is CASSSESYNEQFF.

The chain joins TRBV24-1 to TRBJ2-3; TCRdb picks TRBD2, but there is no DNA to check that call. The CDR3 length is 14 residues. Germline-derived CDR1 and CDR2 are KGHDR and SFDVKD. CDR3 residues: CATTSGISTDTQYF.

The chain links TRBV4-2 to TRBJ2-7. Germline V gene lookup returns CDR1 LGHNA and CDR2 YNFKEQ. The length of the CDR3 is 16 residues. CDR3 residues: CASSQTLAGVTDEQYF.

This chain uses TRBV6-5 with TRBJ2-2; TCRdb outputs TRBD1, but without DNA this stays unchecked. From germline, CDR1 is MNHEY and CDR2 SVGAGI. There are 17 residues in the CDR3. The CDR3 here is CASSPGTGGDNTGELFF.

The rearrangement joins TRBV7-9 to TRBJ2-1; the TRBD2 assignment by TCRdb is unverifiable without DNA. This CDR3 is built from 17 residues. CDR1 and CDR2 (germline): SEHNR, FQNEAQ (reference sequence). The CDR3 reads CASSLTGLAGVGGEQFF.

The rearrangement uses TRBV7-6 and TRBJ2-1; TCRdb's D gene call, TRBD2, goes unchecked for lack of DNA. CDR3 length equals 17 residues. CDR1 is SGHVS and CDR2 is FNYEAQ in the germline V gene. The CDR3 spells CASSSTPRASGTSEQFF.

This sequence joins TRBV5-1 and TRBJ2-2; with no DNA, the TCRdb D assignment of TRBD1 cannot be verified. Germline CDR1 and CDR2: SGHRS and YFSETQ. The length of the CDR3 is 17 residues. The CDR3 loop is CASSSTAPWMGTGELFF.

The chain employs TRBV6-6 and TRBJ2-4. The CDR3 sequence is 15 residues long. The germline CDR1 and CDR2 sequences are MNHNY and SVGAGI (reference sequence). CDR3 sequence reads: CASSWVLADKNIQYF.